The sequence of this TCR gamma chain was determined in a study of Vδ1+ human thymocytes. Whole-study findings and limits: Highly polyclonal TRG and TRD repertoires with Gaussian CDR3 length distributions appeared in thymus.

The template was reverse-transcribed extracted RNA. Pooled V-gene forward primers with one constant-region reverse primer generated the CDR3 amplicons by multiplex PCR. TCRdb re-called the multiplex PCR reads via CATT. The sample shows 30,000 to 45,000 gamma-chain clones, about 19% of them seen only once. After alphabeta T cell depletion, CD3+ Vdelta1+ Vdelta2- thymocytes were sorted. Vdelta1+ thymocyte sorts reached between about 97% and 99.6% purity. J lost 7 bases, V lost 1 base, and 0 bases had no gene match. This CDR3 contains 12 residues. The germline V gene has CDR1 EGSNGY and CDR2 YDSYNSKV. This clone is labeled as medium-sized. What it recognizes is unknown. Other nucleotide sequences in the sample specify the same CDR3.

This chain connects TRGV2 to TRGJP2. The sequencing sample was made of Vdelta1+ gamma-delta thymocytes from the thymus. Subset given: FACS-sorted CD3+ TCRalphabeta- TCRVdelta1+ TCRVdelta2- thymocytes. This TCR came from a girl less than two years old who had congenital heart surgery. The CDR3 DNA reads as TGTGCCACCTGGGACGGTGATTGGATCAAGACGTTT. This translates into CATWDGDWIKTF.